Included here is one TCR beta chain sequence, with context. The CDR3 length is 15 residues. The V gene's germline CDR1 is KGHSH and CDR2 LQKENI. Unmatched junction bases numbered 3, after V lost 0 bases and J lost 3 bases. Naive CD4+ T cells were purified with Tregs depleted by CD25. TCRdb re-called the 5' RACE reads with MiXCR, one entry per CDR3 protein. The sample lists about 46,000 distinct CDR3 sequences; 25% to 30% were seen once. The chain recombines TRBV18 with TRBJ2-7; TRBD1 matches 9 bases. Sequenced material: naive CD4+ T cells sorted from blood. Subset denoted: naive CD4+ T cells, CD4+CD45RA+CD25-. The sequence was collected from a female donor with breast cancer. The CDR3 loop is CASSPPRTGDYEQYF. The CDR3 DNA sequence: TGTGCCAGCTCACCACCTCGGACAGGGGACTACGAGCAGTACTTC. Supplemented by reference TRBV18 and TRBJ2-7, the full variable domain reads NAGVMQNPRHLVRRRGQEARLRCSPMKGHSHVYWYRQLPEEGLKFMVYLQKENIIDESGMPKERFSAEFPKEGPSILRIQQVVRGDSAAYFCASSPPRTGDYEQYFGPGTRLTVT.